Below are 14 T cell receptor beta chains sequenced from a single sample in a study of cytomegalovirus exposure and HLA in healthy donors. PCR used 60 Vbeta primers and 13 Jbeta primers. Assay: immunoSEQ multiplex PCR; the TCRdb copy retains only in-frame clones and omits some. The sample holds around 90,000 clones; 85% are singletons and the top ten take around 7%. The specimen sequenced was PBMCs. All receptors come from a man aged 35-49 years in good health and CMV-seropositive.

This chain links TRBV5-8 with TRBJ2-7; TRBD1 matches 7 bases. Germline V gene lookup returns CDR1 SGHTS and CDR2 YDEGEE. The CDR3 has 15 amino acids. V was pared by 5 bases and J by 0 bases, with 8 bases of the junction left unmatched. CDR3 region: CASSRLRGLSYEQYF. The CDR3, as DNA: TGTGCCAGCAGTAGGTTGAGGGGGCTCTCCTACGAGCAGTACTTC.

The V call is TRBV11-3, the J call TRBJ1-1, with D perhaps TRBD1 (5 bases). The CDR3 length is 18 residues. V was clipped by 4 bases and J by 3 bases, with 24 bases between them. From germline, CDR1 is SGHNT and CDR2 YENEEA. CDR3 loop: CASSSAGLHSPWDTEAFF. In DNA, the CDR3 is TGTGCCAGCAGCTCCGCAGGGCTCCATTCACCATGGGACACTGAAGCTTTCTTT.

CDR3 nucleotide sequence: TGCAGTGCTAGACCCAGGTCTGGCTACACCTTC. The encoded protein is CSARPRSGYTF. V is TRBV20-1 and J is TRBJ1-2; no clear D. The CDR3 length is 11 residues. Germline V gene lookup returns CDR1 DFQATT and CDR2 SNEGSKA (reference sequence). With 2 bases removed from V and 7 bases from J, the gap between germline ends came to 8 bases.

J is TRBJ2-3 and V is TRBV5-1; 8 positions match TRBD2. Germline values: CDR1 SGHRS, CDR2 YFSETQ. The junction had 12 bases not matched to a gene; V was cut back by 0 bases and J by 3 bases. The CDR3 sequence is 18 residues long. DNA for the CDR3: TGCGCCAGCAGCTTGGTTCCGGGGGGGCCTATTGGTACAGATACGCAGTATTTT. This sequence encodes CASSLVPGGPIGTDTQYF.

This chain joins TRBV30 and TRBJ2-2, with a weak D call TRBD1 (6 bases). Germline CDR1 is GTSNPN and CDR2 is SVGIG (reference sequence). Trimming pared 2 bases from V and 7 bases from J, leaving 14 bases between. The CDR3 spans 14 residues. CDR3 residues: CAWSLLDSSGELFF. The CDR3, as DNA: TGTGCCTGGAGTTTATTGGACAGCAGCGGGGAGCTGTTTTTT.

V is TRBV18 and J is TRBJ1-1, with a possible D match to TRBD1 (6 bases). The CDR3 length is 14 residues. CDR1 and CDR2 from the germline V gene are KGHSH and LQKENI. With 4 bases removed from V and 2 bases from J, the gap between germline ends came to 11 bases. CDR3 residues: CASSRQAPNTEAFF. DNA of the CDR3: TGTGCCAGCTCACGACAGGCCCCTAACACTGAAGCTTTCTTT.

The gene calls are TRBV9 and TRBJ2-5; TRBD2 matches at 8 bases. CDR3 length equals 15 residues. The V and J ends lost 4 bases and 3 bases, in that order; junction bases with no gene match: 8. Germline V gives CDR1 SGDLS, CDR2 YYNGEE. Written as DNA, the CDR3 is TGTGCCAGCAGCTTTCGGGGGGGCCGGGAAGAGACCCAGTACTTC. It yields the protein CASSFRGGREETQYF.

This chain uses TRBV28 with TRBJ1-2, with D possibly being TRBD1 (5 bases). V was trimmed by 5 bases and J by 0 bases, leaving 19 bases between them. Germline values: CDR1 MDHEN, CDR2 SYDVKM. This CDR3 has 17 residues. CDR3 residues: CASSKVGLPTSNYGYTF. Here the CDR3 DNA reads TGTGCCAGCAGTAAGGTGGGGCTCCCAACCTCTAACTATGGCTACACCTTC.

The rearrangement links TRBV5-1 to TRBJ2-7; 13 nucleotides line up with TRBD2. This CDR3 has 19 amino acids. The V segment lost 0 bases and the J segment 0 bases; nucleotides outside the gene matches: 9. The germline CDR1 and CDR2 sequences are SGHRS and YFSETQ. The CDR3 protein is CASSLATSGGPSSSYEQYF. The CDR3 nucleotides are TGCGCCAGCAGCTTGGCGACTAGCGGGGGGCCTTCAAGCTCCTACGAGCAGTACTTC. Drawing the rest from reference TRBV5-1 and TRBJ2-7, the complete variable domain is KAGVTQTPRYLIKTRGQQVTLSCSPISGHRSVSWYQQTPGQGLQFLFEYFSETQRNKGNFPGRFSGRQFSNSRSEMNVSTLELGDSALYLCASSLATSGGPSSSYEQYFGPGTRLTVT.

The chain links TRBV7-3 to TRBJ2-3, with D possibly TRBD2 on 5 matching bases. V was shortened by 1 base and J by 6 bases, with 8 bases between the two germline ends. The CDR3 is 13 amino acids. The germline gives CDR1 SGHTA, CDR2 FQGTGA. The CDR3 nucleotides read TGTGCCAGCAGCTTAAATGGCGGGGATACGCAGTATTTT. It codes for CASSLNGGDTQYF.

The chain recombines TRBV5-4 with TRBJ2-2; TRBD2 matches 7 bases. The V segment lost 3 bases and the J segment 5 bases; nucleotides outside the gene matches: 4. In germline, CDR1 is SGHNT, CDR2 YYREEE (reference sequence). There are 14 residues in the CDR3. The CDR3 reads CASSWEAGTGELFF. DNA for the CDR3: TGTGCCAGCAGCTGGGAAGCGGGAACCGGGGAGCTGTTTTTT.

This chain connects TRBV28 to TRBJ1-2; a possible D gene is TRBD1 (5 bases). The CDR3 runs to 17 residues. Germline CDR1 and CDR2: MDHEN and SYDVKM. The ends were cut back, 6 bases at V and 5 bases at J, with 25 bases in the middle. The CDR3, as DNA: TGTGCCAGCAGCCAAAGCCAGGGTACGGTATGGGTGTATGGCTACACCTTC. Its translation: CASSQSQGTVWVYGYTF.

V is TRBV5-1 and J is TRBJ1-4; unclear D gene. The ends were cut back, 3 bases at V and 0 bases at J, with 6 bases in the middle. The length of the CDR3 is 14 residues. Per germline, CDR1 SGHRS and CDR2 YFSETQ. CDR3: CASSSLATNEKLFF. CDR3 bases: TGCGCCAGCAGCTCTCTTGCAACTAATGAAAAACTGTTTTTT.

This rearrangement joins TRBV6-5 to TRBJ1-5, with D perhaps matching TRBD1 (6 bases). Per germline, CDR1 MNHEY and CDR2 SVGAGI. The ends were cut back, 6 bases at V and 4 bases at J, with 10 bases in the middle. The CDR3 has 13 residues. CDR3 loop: CASSQGLNQPQHF. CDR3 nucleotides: TGTGCCAGCAGCCAGGGGTTGAATCAGCCCCAGCATTTT.